This T cell receptor beta chain was found in a study of cytomegalovirus exposure and HLA in healthy donors. General study results and limits: TCR beta chains associated with HLA were, in a later analysis, more clonally expanded than equally common others.

Donors had nominal health at sampling but likely had unrecorded immune exposures. As concerns this clone: The antigen is unknown.

Germline trimming cut 5 bases from V and 5 bases from J; bases unmatched to any gene: 0. This CDR3 is built from 12 residues. Per the germline V gene, CDR1 is KGHSH and CDR2 is LQKENI. PCR employed 60 Vbeta and 13 Jbeta primers. TCRdb's copy holds only in-frame clones and misses some; the assay was immunoSEQ multiplex PCR. The data hold about 250,000 clones, with approximately 91% observed a single time. The receptor's source is a girl aged 2-9 years in good health and CMV-seronegative. Source material: PBMCs. The V gene is TRBV18, the J gene TRBJ2-7; TRBD1 agrees at 10 bases. CDR3 sequence: CASSGTGDEQYF. The CDR3 coding sequence is TGTGCCAGCTCAGGGACAGGGGACGAGCAGTACTTC.